This T cell receptor (beta chain) was recorded in a study of response to subunit inactivated influenza vaccine. This clonotype was counted at least ten times. Antigen specificity is unknown. Study outcomes and limitations: After each seasonal influenza vaccination, few new T cells are recruited, the authors suggested.

There are 15 residues in the CDR3. Germline V lookup: CDR1 LNHNV, CDR2 YYDKDF (reference sequence). Trimming took 5 bases from V and 2 from J; bases not matched to a gene: 6. TCRdb used MiXCR to reprocess the RT-PCR reads, holding one entry per CDR3 protein. The sample has about 190,000 distinct CDR3 sequences, around an eighth seen once. This chain uses TRBV15 with TRBJ2-1; the match to TRBD1 covers 7 bases. This TCR derives from a man aged 45-65 years who received an inactivated influenza vaccine. This specimen consisted of CD8+ T cells sorted from PBMCs, obtained less than 6 days after vaccination. The CDR3 nucleotides read TGTGCCACCAGCGAAACAGGGGCACCCTACAATGAGCAGTTCTTC. Translation gives CATSETGAPYNEQFF.